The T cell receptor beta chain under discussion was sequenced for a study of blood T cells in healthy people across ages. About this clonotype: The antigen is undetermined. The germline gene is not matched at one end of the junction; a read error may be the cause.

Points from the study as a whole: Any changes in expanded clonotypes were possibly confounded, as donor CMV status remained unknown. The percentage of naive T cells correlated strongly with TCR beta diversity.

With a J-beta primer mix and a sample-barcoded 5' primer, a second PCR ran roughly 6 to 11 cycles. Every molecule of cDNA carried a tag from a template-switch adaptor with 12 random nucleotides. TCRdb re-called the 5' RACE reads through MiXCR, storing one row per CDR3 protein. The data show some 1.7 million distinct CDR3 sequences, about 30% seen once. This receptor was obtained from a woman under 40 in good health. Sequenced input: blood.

CDR3 protein: CAGSVRQGNYGYTF. The CDR3 DNA is TGTGCCGGCAGCGTTAGACAGGGCAACTATGGCTACACCTTC. This chain connects TRBV7-2 to TRBJ1-2; 7 nucleotides align to TRBD1. This CDR3 spans 14 amino acids. Looked up from germline, CDR1 is SGHTA and CDR2 is FQGNSA. The full variable domain, completed using reference TRBV7-2 and TRBJ1-2, is GAGVSQSPSNKVTEKGKDVELRCDPISGHTALYWYRQSLGQGLEFLIYFQGNSAPDKSGLPSDRFSAERTGGSVSTLTIQRTQQEDSAVYLCAGSVRQGNYGYTFGSGTRLTVV.